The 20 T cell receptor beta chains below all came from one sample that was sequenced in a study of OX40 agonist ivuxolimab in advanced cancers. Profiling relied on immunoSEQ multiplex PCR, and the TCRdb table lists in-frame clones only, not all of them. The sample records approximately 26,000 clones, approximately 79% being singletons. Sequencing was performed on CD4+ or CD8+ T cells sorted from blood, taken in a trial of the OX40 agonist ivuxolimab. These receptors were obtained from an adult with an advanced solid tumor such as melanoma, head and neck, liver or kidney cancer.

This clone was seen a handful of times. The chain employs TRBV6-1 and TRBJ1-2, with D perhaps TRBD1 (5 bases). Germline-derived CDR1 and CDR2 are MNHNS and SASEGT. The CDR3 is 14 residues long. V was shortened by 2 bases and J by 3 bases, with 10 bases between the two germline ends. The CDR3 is CASSETWDDYGYTF. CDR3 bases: TGTGCCAGCAGTGAAACCTGGGACGACTATGGCTACACCTTC.

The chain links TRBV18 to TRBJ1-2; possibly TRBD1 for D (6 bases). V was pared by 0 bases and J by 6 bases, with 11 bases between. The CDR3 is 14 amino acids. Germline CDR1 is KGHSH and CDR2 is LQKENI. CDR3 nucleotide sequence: TGTGCCAGCTCACCACCGTTCAGGGGTAATGGCTACACCTTC. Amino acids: CASSPPFRGNGYTF.

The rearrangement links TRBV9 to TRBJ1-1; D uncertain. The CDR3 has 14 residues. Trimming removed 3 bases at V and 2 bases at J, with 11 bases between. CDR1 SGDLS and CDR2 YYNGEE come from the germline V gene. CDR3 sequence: CASSEGGKNTEAFF. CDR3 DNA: TGTGCCAGCAGCGAGGGAGGTAAAAACACTGAAGCTTTCTTT. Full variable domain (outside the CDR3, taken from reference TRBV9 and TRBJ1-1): DSGVTQTPKHLITATGQRVTLRCSPRSGDLSVYWYQQSLDQGLQFLIQYYNGEERAKGNILERFSAQQFPDLHSELNLSSLELGDSALYFCASSEGGKNTEAFFGQGTRLTVV.

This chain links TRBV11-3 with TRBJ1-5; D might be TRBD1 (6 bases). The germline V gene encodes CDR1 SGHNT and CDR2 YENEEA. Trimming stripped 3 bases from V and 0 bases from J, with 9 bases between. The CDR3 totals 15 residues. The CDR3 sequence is CASSFDRCSNQPQHF. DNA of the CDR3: TGTGCCAGCAGCTTCGACAGGTGTAGCAATCAGCCCCAGCATTTT.

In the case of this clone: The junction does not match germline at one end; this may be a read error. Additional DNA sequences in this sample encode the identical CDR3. CDR3: CASSPDRGLEKLFF. The CDR3, as DNA: TGTGCCAGCAGTCCTGACAGGGGGCTGGAAAAATTGTTTTTT. The chain joins TRBV6-6 to TRBJ1-4, with TRBD1 matching 10 bases. Germline assignment: CDR1 MNHNY and CDR2 SVGAGI (reference sequence). The CDR3 spans 14 residues.

CDR3 loop: CASSLLVTNGNTIYF. The CDR3 DNA is TGTGCCAGCAGCTTGCTCGTAACGAATGGAAACACCATATATTTT. The chain combines TRBV5-6 with TRBJ1-3, with D uncertain. The germline CDR1 and CDR2 sequences are SGHDT and YYEEEE. The CDR3 consists of 15 residues. The V gene lost 1 base and the J gene lost 3 bases, with 11 bases spanning the gap.

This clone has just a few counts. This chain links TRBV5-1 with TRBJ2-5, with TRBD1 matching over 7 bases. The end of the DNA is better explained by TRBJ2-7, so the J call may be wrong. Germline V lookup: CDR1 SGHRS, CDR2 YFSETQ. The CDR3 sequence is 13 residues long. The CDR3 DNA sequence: TGCGCCAGCAGCTTCGACAGGGCTTACGAGCAGTACTTC. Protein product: CASSFDRAYEQYF.

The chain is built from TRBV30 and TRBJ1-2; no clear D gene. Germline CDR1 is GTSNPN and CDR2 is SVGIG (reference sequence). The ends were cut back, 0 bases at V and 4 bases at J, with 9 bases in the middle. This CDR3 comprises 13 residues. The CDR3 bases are TGTGCCTGGAGTGTATTAGTGGCCTATGGCTACACCTTC. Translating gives CAWSVLVAYGYTF.

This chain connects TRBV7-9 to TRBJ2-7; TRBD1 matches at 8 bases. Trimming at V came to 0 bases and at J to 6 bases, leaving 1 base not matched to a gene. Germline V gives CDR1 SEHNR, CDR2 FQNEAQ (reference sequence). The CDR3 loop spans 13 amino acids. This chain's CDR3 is CASSLAGTGEQYF. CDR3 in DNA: TGTGCCAGCAGCTTAGCCGGGACAGGCGAGCAGTACTTC.

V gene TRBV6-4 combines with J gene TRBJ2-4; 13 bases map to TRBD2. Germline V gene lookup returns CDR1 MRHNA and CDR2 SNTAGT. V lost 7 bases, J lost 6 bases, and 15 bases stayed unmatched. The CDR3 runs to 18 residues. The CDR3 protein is CASTRGQVLAGGGNIQYF. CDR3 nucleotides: TGTGCCAGCACAAGAGGCCAAGTACTAGCGGGGGGGGGAAACATTCAGTACTTC.

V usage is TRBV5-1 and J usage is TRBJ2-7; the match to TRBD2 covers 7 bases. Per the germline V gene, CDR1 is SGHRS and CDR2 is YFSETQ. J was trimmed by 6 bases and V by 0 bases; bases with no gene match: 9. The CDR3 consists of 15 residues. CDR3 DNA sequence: TGCGCCAGCAGCTTGGCAGCGGGGAACGTGGGCGAGCAGTACTTC. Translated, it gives CASSLAAGNVGEQYF.

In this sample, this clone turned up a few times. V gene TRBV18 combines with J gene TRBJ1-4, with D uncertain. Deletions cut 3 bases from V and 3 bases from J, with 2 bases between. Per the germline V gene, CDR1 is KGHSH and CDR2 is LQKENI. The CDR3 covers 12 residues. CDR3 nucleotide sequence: TGTGCCAGCTCACCCTCTAATGAAAAACTGTTTTTT. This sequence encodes CASSPSNEKLFF.

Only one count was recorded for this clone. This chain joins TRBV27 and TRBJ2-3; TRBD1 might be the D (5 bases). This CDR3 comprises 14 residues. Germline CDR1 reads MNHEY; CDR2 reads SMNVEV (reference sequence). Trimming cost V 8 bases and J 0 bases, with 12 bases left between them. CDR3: CASVGVSSTDTQYF. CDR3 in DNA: TGTGCCAGCGTAGGGGTATCTAGCACAGATACGCAGTATTTT.

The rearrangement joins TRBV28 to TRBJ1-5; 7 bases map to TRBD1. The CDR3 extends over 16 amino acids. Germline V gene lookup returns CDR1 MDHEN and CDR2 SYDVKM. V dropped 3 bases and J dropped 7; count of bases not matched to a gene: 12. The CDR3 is CASSFSNPGGPQPQHF. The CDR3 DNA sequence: TGTGCCAGCAGTTTCTCCAATCCAGGGGGGCCCCAGCCCCAGCATTTT.

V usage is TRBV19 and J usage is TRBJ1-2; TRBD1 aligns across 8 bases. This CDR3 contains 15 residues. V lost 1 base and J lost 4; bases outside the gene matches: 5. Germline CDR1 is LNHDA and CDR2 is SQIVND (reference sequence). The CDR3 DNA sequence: TGTGCCAGTAGTATAGGGGCAGGGGGCTCCTATGGCTACACCTTC. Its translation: CASSIGAGGSYGYTF.

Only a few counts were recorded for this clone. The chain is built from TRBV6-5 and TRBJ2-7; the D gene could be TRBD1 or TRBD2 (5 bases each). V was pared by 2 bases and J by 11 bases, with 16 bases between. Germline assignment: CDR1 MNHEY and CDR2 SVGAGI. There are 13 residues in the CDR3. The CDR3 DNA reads TGTGCCAGCAGTTACGAGACGGGGACGAGGGAGTACTTC. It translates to CASSYETGTREYF.

CDR3 protein: CASSELGRSPLHF. CDR3 bases: TGTGCCAGCAGTGAACTCGGTAGATCACCCCTCCACTTT. The chain joins TRBV6-1 to TRBJ1-6, with D uncertain. With 2 bases removed from V and 10 bases from J, the gap between germline ends came to 9 bases. This CDR3 region has 13 residues. CDR1 is MNHNS, CDR2 SASEGT, per germline.

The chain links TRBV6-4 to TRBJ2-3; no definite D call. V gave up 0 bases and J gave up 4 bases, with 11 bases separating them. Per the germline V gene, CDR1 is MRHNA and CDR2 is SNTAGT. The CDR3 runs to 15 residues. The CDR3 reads CASSDSLAGSDTQYF. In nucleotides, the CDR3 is TGTGCCAGCAGTGACTCGTTAGCTGGGTCAGATACGCAGTATTTT.

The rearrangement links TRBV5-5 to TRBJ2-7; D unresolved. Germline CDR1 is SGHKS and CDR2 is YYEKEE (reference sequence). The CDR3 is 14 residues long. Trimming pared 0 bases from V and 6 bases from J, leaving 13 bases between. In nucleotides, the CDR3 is TGTGCCAGCAGCTTGGTCCAGGCCCTCGGCGAGCAGTACTTC. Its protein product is CASSLVQALGEQYF.

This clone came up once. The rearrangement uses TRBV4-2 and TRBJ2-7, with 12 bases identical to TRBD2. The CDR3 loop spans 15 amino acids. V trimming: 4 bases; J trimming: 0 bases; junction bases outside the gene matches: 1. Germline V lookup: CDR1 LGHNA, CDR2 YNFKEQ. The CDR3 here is CASSPTSGSSYEQYF. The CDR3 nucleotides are TGTGCCAGCAGCCCGACTAGCGGGAGCTCCTACGAGCAGTACTTC.